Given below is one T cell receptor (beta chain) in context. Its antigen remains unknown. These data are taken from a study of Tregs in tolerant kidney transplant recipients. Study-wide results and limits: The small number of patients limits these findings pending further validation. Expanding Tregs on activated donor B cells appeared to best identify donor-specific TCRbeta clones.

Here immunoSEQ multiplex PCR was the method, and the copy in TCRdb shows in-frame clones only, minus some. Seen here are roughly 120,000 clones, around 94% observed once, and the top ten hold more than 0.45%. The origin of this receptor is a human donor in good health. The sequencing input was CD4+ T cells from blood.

CDR3 loop: CASSLQGSKYNEQFF. Here the CDR3 DNA reads TGTGCCAGCAGCCTACAGGGGTCCAAGTACAATGAGCAGTTCTTC. The rearrangement links TRBV13 to TRBJ2-1, with TRBD1 identical over 7 bases. The ends lost 5 bases at V and 4 bases at J; junction bases unmatched: 8. Germline assignment: CDR1 PRHDT and CDR2 FYEKMQ (reference sequence). The CDR3 length is 15 residues. The full variable domain, with the rest looked up from reference TRBV13 and TRBJ2-1, is AAGVIQSPRHLIKEKRETATLKCYPIPRHDTVYWYQQGPGQDPQFLISFYEKMQSDKGSIPDRFSAQQFSDYHSELNMSSLELGDSALYFCASSLQGSKYNEQFFGPGTRLTVL.